The 18 T cell receptor beta chains below were found in one sample sequenced in a study of blood T cell repertoires in COVID-19. The assay was immunoSEQ multiplex PCR, and TCRdb's table has in-frame clones only and misses some. The sample holds about 150,000 clones, roughly 80% seen once. The source material was peripheral blood. The origin of the receptors is a man in his fifties or sixties with active or convalescent COVID-19.

The chain carries TRBV6-5 and TRBJ1-5; tentative D call: TRBD1 (5 bases). Germline values: CDR1 MNHEY, CDR2 SVGAGI. The CDR3 sequence is 13 residues long. The germline V and J ends were trimmed by 7 bases and 4 bases, with 11 bases remaining between them. The CDR3 here is CASNEQVNQPQHF. The CDR3 DNA reads as TGTGCCAGCAACGAACAGGTTAATCAGCCCCAGCATTTT.

The chain employs TRBV19 and TRBJ2-5; TRBD1 agrees at 8 bases. Germline lookup yields CDR1 LNHDA and CDR2 SQIVND (reference sequence). Germline trimming cut 3 bases from V and 3 bases from J; bases unmatched to any gene: 6. The CDR3 is 15 amino acids. The CDR3 spells CASSMVGTGKETQYF. DNA of the CDR3: TGTGCCAGTAGTATGGTTGGGACAGGAAAAGAGACCCAGTACTTC.

The genes are TRBV9 and TRBJ2-1; the match to TRBD1 covers 8 bases. CDR3 length equals 16 residues. The V and J ends lost 4 bases and 7 bases, in that order; junction bases with no gene match: 13. The germline V gene encodes CDR1 SGDLS and CDR2 YYNGEE. The CDR3 protein is CASSFQSGQAFNEQFF. Here the CDR3 DNA reads TGTGCCAGCAGCTTTCAGTCGGGACAGGCTTTTAATGAGCAGTTCTTC.

This clone was seen only once. The chain couples TRBV7-3 to TRBJ2-1; 10 positions match TRBD2. Germline CDR1 SGHTA, CDR2 FQGTGA. CDR3 size: 16 residues. Trimming cost V 1 base and J 9 bases; bases outside gene matches: 9. DNA for the CDR3: TGTGCCAGCAGCTTAAGCGGGACTAGCGATCTTGGTGAGCAGTTCTTC. Translated: CASSLSGTSDLGEQFF. Looking up the rest from reference TRBV7-3 and TRBJ2-1 gives the full variable domain: GAGVSQTPSNKVTEKGKYVELRCDPISGHTALYWYRQSLGQGPEFLIYFQGTGAADDSGLPNDRFFAVRPEGSVSTLKIQRTERGDSAVYLCASSLSGTSDLGEQFFGPGTRLTVL.

J is TRBJ1-4 and V is TRBV4-2; 7 bases map to TRBD1. V dropped 0 bases and J dropped 5; count of bases not matched to a gene: 15. In germline, CDR1 is LGHNA, CDR2 YNFKEQ. The CDR3 consists of 19 residues. The CDR3 region is CASSQDGRQGSSRNEKLFF. DNA of the CDR3: TGTGCCAGCAGCCAAGACGGGCGACAGGGAAGCAGTAGGAATGAAAAACTGTTTTTT.

This chain uses TRBV24-1 with TRBJ2-1; 9 bases map to TRBD2. The CDR3 covers 17 residues. V dropped 3 bases and J dropped 8; count of bases not matched to a gene: 13. Per germline, CDR1 KGHDR and CDR2 SFDVKD. The CDR3 reads CATSDVAGGPIGYEQFF. The CDR3 nucleotides read TGTGCCACCAGTGATGTGGCGGGAGGGCCGATTGGGTATGAGCAGTTCTTC.

The chain links TRBV18 to TRBJ2-3, with a weak D call TRBD2 (6 bases). CDR1 and CDR2 from the germline V gene are KGHSH and LQKENI. Trimming removed 6 bases from V and 6 bases from J, with 22 bases in between. This CDR3 is 16 amino acids long. This CDR3 reads CASSPFPGDLWDTQYF. As DNA, the CDR3 is TGTGCCAGCTCCCCGTTTCCGGGAGACCTTTGGGATACGCAGTATTTT.

The chain couples TRBV28 to TRBJ2-1; unclear D gene. Germline assignment: CDR1 MDHEN and CDR2 SYDVKM. The CDR3 runs to 13 residues. The V and J ends lost 11 bases and 5 bases respectively, with 16 bases between them. CDR3 region: CAHKRSPDNEQFF. The CDR3, as DNA: TGTGCCCACAAAAGGAGTCCGGACAATGAGCAGTTCTTC.

V gene TRBV19 combines with J gene TRBJ1-2, with D possibly matching TRBD1 (6 bases). The CDR3 spans 16 residues. CDR1 is LNHDA, CDR2 SQIVND, per germline (reference sequence). V lost 0 bases and J 0 bases, leaving 11 bases between the germline ends. The CDR3 is CASSIDGQRANYGYTF. The CDR3 DNA reads TGTGCCAGTAGTATAGATGGACAGAGAGCTAACTATGGCTACACCTTC.

The V and J genes are TRBV19 and TRBJ1-5, with D unresolved. The germline CDR1 and CDR2 sequences are LNHDA and SQIVND (reference sequence). The V gene lost 5 bases and the J gene lost 2 bases, with 7 bases spanning the gap. This CDR3 has 13 residues. CDR3 DNA: TGTGCCAGTAGTTATACAGGCAATCAGCCCCAGCATTTT. It specifies CASSYTGNQPQHF.

The CDR3 here is CASSLGLAGQNGGETQYF. Here the CDR3 DNA reads TGTGCCAGCAGCTTAGGTCTAGCGGGACAAAACGGGGGAGAGACCCAGTACTTC. The rearrangement uses TRBV7-8 and TRBJ2-5, with 9 bases identical to TRBD2. The CDR3 loop spans 18 amino acids. Per germline, CDR1 SGHVS and CDR2 FQNEAQ. V lost 1 base to trimming and J lost 4 bases; unmatched junction nucleotides: 13.

J is TRBJ2-1 and V is TRBV7-3; the match to TRBD1 covers 10 bases. Germline V gene sequence: CDR1 SGHTA, CDR2 FQGTGA. The CDR3 extends over 13 amino acids. With V trimmed by 5 bases and J by 12 bases, 7 bases remained unmatched. CDR3 in amino acids: CASSPGQGVRQFF. The CDR3, as DNA: TGTGCCAGCAGCCCCGGACAGGGGGTTAGGCAGTTCTTC.

This clone was recorded a few times. The genes are TRBV5-1 and TRBJ1-1; D remains unclear. The germline V gene has CDR1 SGHRS and CDR2 YFSETQ. The CDR3 extends over 14 amino acids. Trimming stripped 7 bases from V and 0 bases from J, with 13 bases between. CDR3 sequence: CASFPGLLNTEAFF. Written as DNA, the CDR3 is TGCGCCAGCTTTCCTGGACTGTTGAACACTGAAGCTTTCTTT.

The chain combines TRBV29-1 with TRBJ1-2; D unclear. In germline, CDR1 is SQVTM, CDR2 ANQGSEA. The length of the CDR3 is 14 residues. Trimming stripped 7 bases from V and 4 bases from J, with 19 bases between. The CDR3 sequence: CSGKEISEGYGYTF. CDR3 DNA: TGCAGCGGAAAGGAAATAAGTGAGGGCTATGGCTACACCTTC.

The CDR3 DNA reads as TGTGCCAGCAGCACCCGGGACAGGGGCCCTATCTGGGAGACCCAGTACTTC. Residues: CASSTRDRGPIWETQYF. The chain is built from TRBV11-2 and TRBJ2-5, with 10 bases identical to TRBD1. After removal of 5 bases from V and 5 bases from J, the junction contained 14 bases not matched to a gene. Looked up from germline, CDR1 is SGHAT and CDR2 is FQNNGV. The CDR3 is 17 amino acids.

This chain links TRBV14 with TRBJ2-3; 10 bases agree with TRBD2. CDR1 is SGHDN, CDR2 FVKESK, per germline. The V segment lost 10 bases and the J segment 0 bases; nucleotides outside the gene matches: 10. The CDR3 sequence is 16 residues long. CDR3 sequence: CATPEREGPSTDTQYF. The DNA for the CDR3 is TGTGCCACCCCCGAGCGGGAGGGCCCCAGCACAGATACGCAGTATTTT.

The chain carries TRBV28 and TRBJ1-1, with 8 bases matching TRBD1. V lost 2 bases to trimming and J lost 3 bases; unmatched junction nucleotides: 8. Germline CDR1 MDHEN, CDR2 SYDVKM. The CDR3 covers 16 residues. CDR3: CASSLGQGWFDTEAFF. CDR3 bases: TGTGCCAGCAGTTTAGGACAGGGCTGGTTTGACACTGAAGCTTTCTTT. Filled out from reference TRBV28 and TRBJ1-1, the complete variable domain reads DVKVTQSSRYLVKRTGEKVFLECVQDMDHENMFWYRQDPGLGLRLIYFSYDVKMKEKGDIPEGYSVSREKKERFSLILESASTNQTSMYLCASSLGQGWFDTEAFFGQGTRLTVV.

The V and J genes are TRBV7-3 and TRBJ2-7; TRBD2 is a possible D gene (5 bases). This CDR3 spans 18 amino acids. V lost 1 base, J lost 2 bases, and 21 bases lay in between. Germline CDR1 is SGHTA and CDR2 is FQGTGA. In DNA form, the CDR3 reads TGTGCCAGCAGCTTAAGGGGTTCTCTGAGCGGACCTCCCTACGAGCAGTACTTC. It is translated as CASSLRGSLSGPPYEQYF.